One and the same sample provided the 24 T cell receptor beta chains below, sequenced in a study of blood T cell repertoires in COVID-19. Assay: immunoSEQ multiplex PCR; the TCRdb copy retains only in-frame clones and omits some. This table holds fewer than 50,000 clones, about four fifths found once. The sequenced sample was peripheral blood. These receptors all come from a woman of 80 years or more with active or convalescent COVID-19.

This clone was picked up a small number of times. V usage is TRBV19 and J usage is TRBJ2-7; TRBD1 aligns across 9 bases. The CDR3 covers 15 residues. After removal of 6 bases from V and 4 bases from J, the junction contained 10 bases not matched to a gene. Germline loops: CDR1 LNHDA, CDR2 SQIVND (reference sequence). DNA of the CDR3: TGTGCCAGTAGAGGGTCGGGACAGGGTTATTACGAGCAGTACTTC. Translating it yields CASRGSGQGYYEQYF. Variable domain in full (rest from reference TRBV19 and TRBJ2-7): DGGITQSPKYLFRKEGQNVTLSCEQNLNHDAMYWYRQDPGQGLRLIYYSQIVNDFQKGDIAEGYSVSREKKESFPLTVTSAQKNPTAFYLCASRGSGQGYYEQYFGPGTRLTVT.

The V and J genes are TRBV24-1 and TRBJ2-1; 14 bases fit TRBD2. CDR1 KGHDR and CDR2 SFDVKD come from the germline V gene. V lost 4 bases, J lost 7 bases, and 5 bases stayed unmatched. CDR3 length: 16 residues. The chain's CDR3 is CATSDPGLAGENEQFF. The CDR3 nucleotides are TGTGCCACCAGTGACCCGGGACTAGCGGGAGAAAATGAGCAGTTCTTC.

The chain combines TRBV4-2 with TRBJ2-2, with 9 positions matching TRBD1. V lost 6 bases to trimming and J lost 3 bases; unmatched junction nucleotides: 11. In germline, CDR1 is LGHNA, CDR2 YNFKEQ. The CDR3 is 17 amino acids. In DNA form, the CDR3 reads TGTGCCAGCAGGCTACCCTGGGACAGGGAATACACCGGGGAGCTGTTTTTT. Translated, it gives CASRLPWDREYTGELFF.

The J gene is TRBJ1-2, the V gene TRBV25-1; possibly TRBD1 for D (5 bases). V was cut by 8 bases and J by 6 bases, with 13 bases left in between. Germline values: CDR1 MGHDK, CDR2 SYGVNS. CDR3 length equals 12 residues. CDR3 amino acids: CASRQTGNGYTF. In DNA form, the CDR3 reads TGTGCCAGCCGACAAACAGGAAATGGCTACACCTTC.

The chain recombines TRBV5-4 with TRBJ2-1; perhaps TRBD1 as D (6 bases). The CDR3 contains 12 residues. Germline CDR1 and CDR2: SGHNT and YYREEE (reference sequence). V was pared by 3 bases and J by 6 bases, with 7 bases between. The CDR3 DNA is TGTGCCAGCAGCTCGGACAGCAATGAGCAGTTCTTC. Translated, it gives CASSSDSNEQFF.

The CDR3 sequence: CASSRPLAGNEQFF. The CDR3 DNA reads as TGTGCCAGCTCCCGGCCTTTAGCGGGCAATGAGCAGTTCTTC. The V gene is TRBV5-4, the J gene TRBJ2-1, with 7 bases aligning to TRBD2. Trimming at V came to 7 bases and at J to 6 bases, leaving 10 bases not matched to a gene. The CDR3 extends over 14 amino acids. CDR1 is SGHNT, CDR2 YYREEE, per germline (reference sequence).

The chain employs TRBV28 and TRBJ1-5, with D uncertain. V dropped 6 bases and J dropped 6 bases, with 15 bases sitting between them. The CDR3 loop spans 14 amino acids. Germline CDR1 and CDR2: MDHEN and SYDVKM. The CDR3 DNA is TGTGCCAGCAGCCGTACGGGATCAGGTCAGCCCCAGCATTTT. Translating it yields CASSRTGSGQPQHF.

In this sample, this clone turned up a few times. V is TRBV7-9 and J is TRBJ1-2; a possible D gene is TRBD1 (6 bases). In germline, CDR1 is SEHNR, CDR2 FQNEAQ (reference sequence). The CDR3 runs to 15 residues. V was trimmed by 4 bases and J by 3 bases, leaving 15 bases between them. This CDR3 is CASSSYRVGDYGYTF. CDR3 sequence (DNA): TGTGCCAGCAGCTCCTACAGGGTAGGGGACTATGGCTACACCTTC.

The J gene is TRBJ1-2, the V gene TRBV24-1; D is possibly TRBD1 (5 bases). V lost 4 bases and J 2 bases, leaving 10 bases between the germline ends. Germline values: CDR1 KGHDR, CDR2 SFDVKD. This CDR3 contains 14 residues. CDR3 DNA: TGTGCCACCAGTGACATCAGGGTCAACTATGGCTACACCTTC. Its protein product is CATSDIRVNYGYTF.

The V gene is TRBV19, the J gene TRBJ1-5; D possibly corresponds to TRBD1 (6 bases). The V gene's germline CDR1 is LNHDA and CDR2 SQIVND (reference sequence). Between the trimmed V and J ends, which lost 5 bases and 1 base, there was a span of 15 bases. The CDR3 has 16 amino acids. CDR3 amino acids: CASSYRAQGSNQPQHF. For the CDR3, the DNA is TGTGCCAGTAGTTACAGGGCCCAGGGAAGCAATCAGCCCCAGCATTTT.

The genes are TRBV28 and TRBJ2-1; D is possibly TRBD2 (5 bases). This CDR3 spans 14 amino acids. Deletions cut 3 bases from V and 4 bases from J, with 10 bases between. Per germline, CDR1 MDHEN and CDR2 SYDVKM. The DNA of the CDR3 is TGTGCCAGCAGTTTTGTTCTAGCTTACAATGAGCAGTTCTTC. This encodes CASSFVLAYNEQFF.

The chain employs TRBV5-4 and TRBJ1-2; 7 bases are a match to TRBD1. Germline CDR1 SGHNT, CDR2 YYREEE (reference sequence). The V gene end was trimmed by 2 bases and the J gene end by 2 bases; junction bases not matched to a gene: 6. The CDR3 is made up of 15 amino acids. This CDR3 reads CASSFPGQSNYGYTF. The CDR3 DNA reads TGTGCCAGCAGCTTCCCGGGACAGTCAAACTATGGCTACACCTTC.

The sample holds a few counts of this clone. This chain uses TRBV5-4 with TRBJ1-2; TRBD1 matches 8 bases. This CDR3 contains 13 residues. J was trimmed by 5 bases and V by 5 bases; bases with no gene match: 5. The germline CDR1 and CDR2 sequences are SGHNT and YYREEE (reference sequence). The CDR3: CASRRTGWYGYTF. The CDR3 region has the DNA TGTGCCAGCAGAAGGACAGGGTGGTATGGCTACACCTTC.

V is TRBV6-1 and J is TRBJ1-1; the D gene is possibly TRBD1 (5 bases). Germline V gives CDR1 MNHNS, CDR2 SASEGT. CDR3 size: 15 residues. V was pared by 3 bases and J by 1 base, with 12 bases between. CDR3 bases: TGTGCCAGCAGTGACCTTTTCAGGGAGAACACTGAAGCTTTCTTT. Its translation is CASSDLFRENTEAFF.

The rearrangement uses TRBV2 and TRBJ1-6; D is unclear. This CDR3 is 14 amino acids long. Germline values: CDR1 SNHLY, CDR2 FYNNEI. V lost 5 bases, J lost 9 bases, and 14 bases lay in between. The CDR3 loop reads CASSMGKSTSPLHF. Here the CDR3 DNA reads TGTGCCAGCAGTATGGGCAAATCGACTTCACCCCTCCACTTT.

The genes are TRBV6-6 and TRBJ1-1; D not certain. From germline, CDR1 is MNHNY and CDR2 SVGAGI (reference sequence). V was pared by 0 bases and J by 8 bases, with 7 bases between. The CDR3 consists of 12 residues. In nucleotides, the CDR3 is TGTGCCAGCAGTTACTCGAGCGGAGAAGCTTTCTTT. It is translated as CASSYSSGEAFF.

The chain is built from TRBV7-9 and TRBJ1-1, with 8 bases matching TRBD1. The CDR3 runs 15 residues. Germline CDR1 SEHNR, CDR2 FQNEAQ (reference sequence). The V gene end was trimmed by 1 base and the J gene end by 7 bases; junction bases not matched to a gene: 8. CDR3 nucleotide sequence: TGTGCCAGCAGCTTAGGCAGGGGGCGATTGGATGAAGCTTTCTTT. Translating it yields CASSLGRGRLDEAFF. The full variable domain, in which reference TRBV7-9 and TRBJ1-1 provide the parts outside the CDR3, is DTGVSQNPRHKITKRGQNVTFRCDPISEHNRLYWYRQTLGQGPEFLTYFQNEAQLEKSRLLSDRFSAERPKGSFSTLEIQRTEQGDSAMYLCASSLGRGRLDEAFFGQGTRLTVV.

The V and J genes are TRBV18 and TRBJ2-1; TRBD1 matches at 10 bases. Per germline, CDR1 KGHSH and CDR2 LQKENI. The CDR3 extends over 14 amino acids. Unmatched junction bases numbered 7, after V lost 6 bases and J lost 8 bases. CDR3 residues: CASSPGTGAHEQFF. The DNA for the CDR3 is TGTGCCAGCTCGCCGGGGACAGGGGCCCATGAGCAGTTCTTC.

The V call is TRBV10-3, the J call TRBJ2-7; 11 bases fit TRBD1. This CDR3 has 12 amino acids. In germline, CDR1 is ENHRY, CDR2 SYGVKD. V lost 11 bases and J lost 4; bases outside the gene matches: 4. The CDR3 DNA is TGTGCCTCCCGGGACAGGGGGTACGAGCAGTACTTC. Amino acid sequence: CASRDRGYEQYF.

The genes are TRBV4-2 and TRBJ2-1; tentative D call: TRBD2 (6 bases). Trimming removed 0 bases at V and 9 bases at J, with 15 bases between. Looked up from germline, CDR1 is LGHNA and CDR2 is YNFKEQ. CDR3 length: 15 residues. For the CDR3, the DNA is TGTGCCAGCAGCCAAGATGTGCGGGGAAGAAGTGAGCAGTTCTTC. It codes for CASSQDVRGRSEQFF.

This sequence joins TRBV28 and TRBJ2-3; 10 bases are a match to TRBD2. The junction had 8 bases not matched to a gene; V was cut back by 6 bases and J by 2 bases. Per the germline V gene, CDR1 is MDHEN and CDR2 is SYDVKM. The CDR3 is made up of 16 amino acids. CDR3 nucleotides: TGTGCCAGCAGCTCCGGACTAGCGGCAAACACAGATACGCAGTATTTT. Encoded protein: CASSSGLAANTDTQYF.

The chain employs TRBV4-2 and TRBJ2-3; a weak D match, TRBD1 (6 bases). Germline V gives CDR1 LGHNA, CDR2 YNFKEQ. The CDR3 is 16 amino acids. Between the trimmed V and J ends, which lost 1 base and 4 bases, there was a span of 15 bases. The CDR3 nucleotides are TGTGCCAGCAGCCAAGTCCAGGGGATGCGTGCAGATACGCAGTATTTT. Encoded protein: CASSQVQGMRADTQYF.

This clone was seen a few times. V gene TRBV28 combines with J gene TRBJ1-2; the D gene is possibly TRBD1 (6 bases). V was pared by 2 bases and J by 3 bases, with 10 bases between. CDR1 is MDHEN, CDR2 SYDVKM, per germline. CDR3 length: 14 residues. The CDR3 loop is CASSLPTGDYGYTF. DNA for the CDR3: TGTGCCAGCAGTTTACCGACAGGCGACTATGGCTACACCTTC.

The chain is built from TRBV7-3 and TRBJ1-1; 9 nucleotides align to TRBD1. J was trimmed by 3 bases and V by 5 bases; bases with no gene match: 10. Per the germline V gene, CDR1 is SGHTA and CDR2 is FQGTGA. The CDR3 is 16 amino acids. The CDR3 spells CASSPRDRVVDTEAFF. The CDR3, as DNA: TGTGCCAGCAGCCCCAGGGACAGGGTTGTCGACACTGAAGCTTTCTTT.